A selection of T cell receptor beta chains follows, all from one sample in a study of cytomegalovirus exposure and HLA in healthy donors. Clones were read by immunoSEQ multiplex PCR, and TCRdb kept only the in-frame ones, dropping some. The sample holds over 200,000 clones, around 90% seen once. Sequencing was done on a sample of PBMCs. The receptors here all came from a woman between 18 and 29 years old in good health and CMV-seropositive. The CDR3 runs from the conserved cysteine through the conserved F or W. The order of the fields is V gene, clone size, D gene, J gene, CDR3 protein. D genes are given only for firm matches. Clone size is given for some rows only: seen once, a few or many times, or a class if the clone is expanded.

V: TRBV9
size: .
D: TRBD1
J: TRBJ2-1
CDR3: CASSPTAGTGYNEQFF

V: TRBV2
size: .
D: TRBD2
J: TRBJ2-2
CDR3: CASRGLLAAGELFF

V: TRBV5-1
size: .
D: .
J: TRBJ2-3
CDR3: CASSILDSQSTDTQYF

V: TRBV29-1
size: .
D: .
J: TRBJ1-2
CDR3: CSVEDLREGYGYTF

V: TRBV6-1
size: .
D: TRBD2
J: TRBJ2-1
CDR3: CASIGLADYNEQFF

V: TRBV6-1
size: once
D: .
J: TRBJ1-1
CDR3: CASSVGQSPVSNTEAFF

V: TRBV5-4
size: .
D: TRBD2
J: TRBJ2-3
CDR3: CASSFGLAGTDTQYF

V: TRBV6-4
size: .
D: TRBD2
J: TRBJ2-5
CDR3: CASSDWTGRAGETQYF

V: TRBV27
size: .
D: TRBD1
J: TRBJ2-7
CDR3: CASIPRGISSTSSYEQYF

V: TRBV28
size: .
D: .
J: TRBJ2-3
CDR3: CASSCQSAYITDTQYF

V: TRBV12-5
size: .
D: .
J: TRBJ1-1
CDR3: CASVRDFEAFF

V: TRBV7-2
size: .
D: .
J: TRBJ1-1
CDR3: CASSSSGGANTEAFF

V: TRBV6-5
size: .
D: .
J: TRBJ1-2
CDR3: CAIRSGGANYGYTF

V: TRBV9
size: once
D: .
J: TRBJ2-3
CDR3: CASSARERVGYTDTQYF

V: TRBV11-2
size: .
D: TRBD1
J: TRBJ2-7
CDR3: CASSPLGTGLYEQYF

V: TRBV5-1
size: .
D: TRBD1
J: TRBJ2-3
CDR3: CASSSSTGADTQYF

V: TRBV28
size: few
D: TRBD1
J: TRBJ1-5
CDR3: CASKTTGGNQPQHF

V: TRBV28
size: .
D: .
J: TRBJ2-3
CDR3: CATEWAATSTDTQYF

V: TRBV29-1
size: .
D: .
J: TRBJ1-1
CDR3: CSVSDTEAFF

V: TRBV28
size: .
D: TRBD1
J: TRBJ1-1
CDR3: CASESDLRGRGTEAFF

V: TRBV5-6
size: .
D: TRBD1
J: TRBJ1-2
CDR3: CASSLDIGGQGTGYTF

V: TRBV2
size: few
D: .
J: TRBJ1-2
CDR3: CASRQFGDGYTF

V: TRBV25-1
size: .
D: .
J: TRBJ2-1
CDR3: CASSPEYYSGNEQFF

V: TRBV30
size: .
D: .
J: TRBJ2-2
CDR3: CAGGEWAGELFF

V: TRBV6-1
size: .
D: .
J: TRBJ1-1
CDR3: CASSEYGGGTEAFF

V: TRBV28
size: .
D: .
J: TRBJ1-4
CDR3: CASSFLPQGPSYEKLFF

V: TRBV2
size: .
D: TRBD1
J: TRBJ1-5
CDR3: CASSPRWGRDRSIRKPQHF

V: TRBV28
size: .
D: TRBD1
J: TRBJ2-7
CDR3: CASRVGQGAYEQYF

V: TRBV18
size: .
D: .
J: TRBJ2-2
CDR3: CASSPLQDGELFF

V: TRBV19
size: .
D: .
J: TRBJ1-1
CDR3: CASSLGGLGMNTEAFF

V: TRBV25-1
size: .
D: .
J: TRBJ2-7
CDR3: CASSAVQGMRDEQYF

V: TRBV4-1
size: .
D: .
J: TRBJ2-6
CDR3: CASSQAGGRLSSGANVLTF

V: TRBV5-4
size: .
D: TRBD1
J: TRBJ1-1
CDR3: CASSFDRAGEAFF

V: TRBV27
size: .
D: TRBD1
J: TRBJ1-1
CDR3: CASSLWGQGGTEAFF

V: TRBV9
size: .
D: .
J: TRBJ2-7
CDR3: CASSKGGGYEQYF

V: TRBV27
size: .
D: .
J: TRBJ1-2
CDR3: CASKGGVEGFYGYTF

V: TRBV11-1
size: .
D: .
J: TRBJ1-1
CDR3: CASSLVWLSGSTEAFF

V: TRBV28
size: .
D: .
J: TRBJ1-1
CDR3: CASTSGPGRTEAFF

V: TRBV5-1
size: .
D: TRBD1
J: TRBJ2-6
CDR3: CASSLHRGAGANVLTF

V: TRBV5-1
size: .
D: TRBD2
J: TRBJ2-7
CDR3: CASNQGGRASKQYF

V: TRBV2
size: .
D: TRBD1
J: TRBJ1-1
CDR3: CASRDRETEAFF

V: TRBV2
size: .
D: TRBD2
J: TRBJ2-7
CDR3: CASSEAWGLATDEQYF

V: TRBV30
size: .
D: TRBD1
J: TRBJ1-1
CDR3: CAWSLQGLGTEAFF

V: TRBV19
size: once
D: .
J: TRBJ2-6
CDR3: CASSSGGSSSGANVLTF